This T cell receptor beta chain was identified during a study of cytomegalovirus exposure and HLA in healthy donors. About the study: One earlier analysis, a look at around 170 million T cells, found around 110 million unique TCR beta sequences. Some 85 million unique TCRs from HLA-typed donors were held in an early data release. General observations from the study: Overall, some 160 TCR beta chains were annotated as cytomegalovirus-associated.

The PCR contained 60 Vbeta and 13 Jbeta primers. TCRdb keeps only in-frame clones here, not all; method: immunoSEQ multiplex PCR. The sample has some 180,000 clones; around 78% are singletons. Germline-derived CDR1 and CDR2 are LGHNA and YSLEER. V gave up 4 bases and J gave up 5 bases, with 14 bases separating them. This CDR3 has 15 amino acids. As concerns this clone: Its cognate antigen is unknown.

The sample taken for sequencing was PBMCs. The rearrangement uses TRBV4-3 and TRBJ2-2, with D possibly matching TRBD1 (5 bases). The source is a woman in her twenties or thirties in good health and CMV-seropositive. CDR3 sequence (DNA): TGCGCCAGCAGCCCCGCAGGGCTGGGAACCGGGGAGCTGTTTTTT. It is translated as CASSPAGLGTGELFF.